A selection of T cell receptor beta chains follows, all from one sample in a study of shared clonotypes between healthy human individuals. Sequencing used immunoSEQ multiplex PCR; TCRdb keeps in-frame clones, though not all of them. The repertoire holds about 2 million clones, with about 95% as singletons. The sample comprised naive CD8+ T cells sorted from blood. Receptors originate from a man between 18 and 35 years old in good health. CDR3s include the opening cysteine and the closing phenylalanine or tryptophan. A D gene is named only where the DNA matches it firmly. Some rows have no size entry. The others give once, few or many, or a class for an expanded clone.

J,V,size,D,CDR3,DNA
TRBJ1-6,TRBV27,.,.,CASTRAGPYNSPLHF,TGTGCCAGCACCAGAGCAGGCCCCTATAATTCACCCCTCCACTTT
TRBJ2-5,TRBV2,.,TRBD1,CARQKGTAQETQYF,TGTGCCAGACAAAAAGGGACAGCTCAAGAGACCCAGTACTTC
TRBJ1-2,TRBV28,.,.,CASSLRGDPFSGYGYTF,TGTGCCAGCAGTTTACGGGGGGATCCGTTCTCCGGCTATGGCTACACCTTC
TRBJ2-7,TRBV11-1,once,.,CASRNLIGNEQYF,TGTGCCAGCAGAAATCTCATAGGAAACGAGCAGTACTTC
TRBJ1-6,TRBV7-9,few,.,CASSQTQQSNSPLHF,TGTGCCAGCAGCCAAACTCAGCAGTCGAATTCACCCCTCCACTTT
TRBJ1-1,TRBV7-8,few,.,CASSLWAGAEAFF,TGTGCCAGCAGCTTATGGGCCGGGGCCGAAGCTTTCTTT
TRBJ2-1,TRBV21-1,.,.,CTNSTWGGQFF,TGTACAAACTCCACATGGGGGGGCCAGTTCTTC
TRBJ2-3,TRBV28,.,TRBD2,CASSLVLAGGPDSTDTQYF,TGTGCCAGCAGTTTGGTTCTAGCGGGGGGTCCAGATAGCACAGATACGCAGTATTTT
TRBJ2-5,TRBV7-2,.,TRBD2,CASSQTSGGGAFETQYF,TGTGCCAGCAGCCAAACCTCCGGCGGGGGGGCTTTCGAGACCCAGTACTTC
TRBJ2-2,TRBV30,once,.,CASTMAGELFF,TGTGCCTCCACCATGGCCGGGGAGCTGTTTTTT
TRBJ2-1,TRBV4-1,.,.,CASSLQGTGFSGGPGNEQFF,TGCGCCAGCAGCCTCCAGGGGACAGGGTTTAGCGGGGGCCCCGGCAATGAGCAGTTCTTC
TRBJ2-3,TRBV7-8,once,TRBD1,CASSLEEVGTGEDTQYF,TGTGCCAGCAGCTTAGAGGAAGTCGGGACAGGGGAAGATACGCAGTATTTT
TRBJ2-5,TRBV5-4,.,TRBD1,CASSTWGGQGRETQYF,TGTGCCAGCAGCACGTGGGGGGGACAGGGTAGAGAGACCCAGTACTTC
TRBJ2-3,TRBV6-5,.,TRBD2,CASSYSASGGADTQYF,TGTGCCAGCAGTTACTCGGCTAGCGGGGGGGCAGATACGCAGTATTTT
TRBJ2-7,TRBV18,.,TRBD1,CASSLNGDREFSYEQYF,TGTGCCAGCTCACTTAACGGGGACAGGGAATTCTCCTACGAGCAGTACTTC
TRBJ1-3,TRBV6-1,.,.,CASSEAGPFSGNTIYF,TGTGCCAGCAGTGAAGCGGGACCCTTCTCTGGAAACACCATATATTTT
TRBJ2-7,TRBV19,.,.,CATSIDAYEQYF,TGTGCCACCTCCATCGACGCCTACGAGCAGTACTTC
TRBJ1-1,TRBV19,.,.,CASRADEVQNTEAFF,TGTGCCAGTAGAGCGGATGAAGTCCAGAACACTGAAGCTTTCTTT
TRBJ1-3,TRBV7-9,few,.,CASSSIRGGNTIYF,TGTGCCAGCAGCTCGATCAGGGGAGGAAACACCATATATTTT
TRBJ1-1,TRBV7-9,.,.,CASSLVSEGGPEAFF,TGTGCCAGCAGCTTAGTTTCTGAGGGGGGCCCTGAAGCTTTCTTT
TRBJ1-1,TRBV6-5,.,TRBD1,CASSPRTGLAEAFF,TGTGCCAGCAGTCCCAGGACAGGGCTCGCTGAAGCTTTCTTT
TRBJ2-5,TRBV21-1,.,.,CASSKRRDRGRVETQYF,TGTGCCAGCAGCAAAAGGAGAGACAGGGGGCGGGTGGAGACCCAGTACTTC
TRBJ2-7,TRBV27,.,.,CASSLLGGRGSYEQYF,TGTGCCAGCAGTTTATTGGGGGGGCGGGGCTCCTACGAGCAGTACTTC
TRBJ1-6,TRBV27,.,.,CASSTHGSYNSPLHF,TGTGCCAGCAGTACCCATGGCTCCTATAATTCACCCCTCCACTTT
TRBJ2-7,TRBV27,.,.,CASSFLGSNYEQYF,TGTGCCAGCAGTTTTCTAGGGTCAAACTACGAGCAGTACTTC
TRBJ1-2,TRBV28,.,.,CASSPQPFYNYGYTF,TGTGCCAGCAGCCCACAGCCTTTTTATAACTATGGCTACACCTTC
TRBJ2-7,TRBV4-1,.,TRBD2,CASSLRLSGSFYEQYF,TGCGCCAGCAGCCTCCGACTGAGCGGGAGTTTCTACGAGCAGTACTTC
TRBJ1-2,TRBV6-5,.,TRBD1,CASSYRDSWRRYGYTF,TGTGCCAGCAGTTATCGGGACAGCTGGCGGAGGTATGGCTACACCTTC
TRBJ1-1,TRBV28,.,.,CASSSRLNTEAFF,TGTGCCAGCAGTTCCCGGTTGAACACTGAAGCTTTCTTT
TRBJ2-7,TRBV27,.,.,CASSPAGRNSYEQYF,TGTGCCAGCAGTCCAGCAGGGAGAAACTCCTACGAGCAGTACTTC
TRBJ2-7,TRBV9,.,.,CASSADSGYEQYF,TGTGCCAGCAGCGCCGACTCGGGCTACGAGCAGTACTTC
TRBJ2-2,TRBV29-1,.,.,CSVESVGELFF,TGCAGCGTTGAATCTGTCGGGGAGCTGTTTTTT
TRBJ2-7,TRBV2,.,.,CASRKLGADEQYF,TGTGCCAGCCGAAAACTGGGGGCGGACGAGCAGTACTTC
TRBJ1-1,TRBV6-5,.,.,CASSYSGGSEAFF,TGTGCCAGCAGTTACAGCGGGGGGAGTGAAGCTTTCTTT
TRBJ1-1,TRBV4-1,.,.,CASSPTVGPGYTEAFF,TGCGCCAGCAGCCCGACCGTGGGGCCGGGGTACACTGAAGCTTTCTTT